A single sample gave rise to the 10 T cell receptor beta chains below, sequenced in a study of cytomegalovirus exposure and HLA in healthy donors. Primers included in the PCR were 60 Vbeta and 13 Jbeta primers. Clones were sequenced by immunoSEQ multiplex PCR, and TCRdb holds only the in-frame ones, with some missing. The repertoire has approximately 94,000 clones, approximately 80% of them found once; the top ten carry approximately 5.1%. The sample taken for sequencing was PBMCs. These receptors all stem from a man aged 30-40 years in good health and CMV-seropositive.

The gene calls are TRBV9 and TRBJ1-2; D may be TRBD1 (6 bases). This CDR3 spans 15 amino acids. Trimming removed 2 bases at V and 6 bases at J, with 17 bases between. CDR1 and CDR2 from the germline V gene are SGDLS and YYNGEE. DNA of the CDR3: TGTGCCAGCAGCGTCAGTAGTTCACAGGGAGATGGCTACACCTTC. This sequence encodes CASSVSSSQGDGYTF.

This clone was seen more than once but under ten times. The chain couples TRBV7-2 to TRBJ2-1; D is uncertain. The germline V gene has CDR1 SGHTA and CDR2 FQGNSA. Trimming took off 8 bases at V and 1 base at J, with 12 bases between the two ends. The length of the CDR3 is 14 residues. In DNA form, the CDR3 reads TGTGCCAGCCTGCCTCCCGGGTCCTACAATGAGCAGTTCTTC. Translation gives CASLPPGSYNEQFF.

The chain is built from TRBV27 and TRBJ1-2, with unresolved D. Trimming took off 5 bases at V and 4 bases at J, with 11 bases between the two ends. This CDR3 contains 13 residues. Germline V CDR1 and CDR2: MNHEY, SMNVEV (reference sequence). CDR3 nucleotide sequence: TGTGCCAGCAGTCCCCGGGTCTCCTATGGCTACACCTTC. Amino acid sequence: CASSPRVSYGYTF.

V and J are TRBV6-5 and TRBJ1-2; D unresolved. Trimming cost V 0 bases and J 4 bases, with 6 bases left between them. CDR3 length: 13 amino acids. The germline CDR1 and CDR2 sequences are MNHEY and SVGAGI. CDR3 DNA: TGTGCCAGCAGTTACTCCCGGGTCTATGGCTACACCTTC. This codes for CASSYSRVYGYTF.

This rearrangement joins TRBV2 to TRBJ1-2; 8 bases are shared with TRBD1. Germline V gene data show CDR1 as SNHLY and CDR2 as FYNNEI. Trimming cost V 3 bases and J 5 bases; bases outside gene matches: 11. The CDR3 is made up of 16 amino acids. The CDR3 DNA follows: TGTGCCAGCAGTGAGGACGGGCGGACAGGGATATATGGCTACACCTTC. This sequence encodes CASSEDGRTGIYGYTF.

The J gene is TRBJ1-2, the V gene TRBV7-9, with a weak D call TRBD1 (6 bases). Germline CDR1 SEHNR, CDR2 FQNEAQ (reference sequence). V was clipped by 2 bases and J by 12 bases, with 13 bases between them. The CDR3 has 12 residues. CDR3 in amino acids: CASSLTTGKDTF. The CDR3 DNA reads as TGTGCCAGCAGCTTAACCACAGGGAAGGACACCTTC. The complete variable domain, with remaining parts taken from reference TRBV7-9 and TRBJ1-2, reads DTGVSQNPRHKITKRGQNVTFRCDPISEHNRLYWYRQTLGQGPEFLTYFQNEAQLEKSRLLSDRFSAERPKGSFSTLEIQRTEQGDSAMYLCASSLTTGKDTFGSGTRLTVV.

This clone was counted a few times. This chain joins TRBV5-4 and TRBJ1-2, with 9 bases identical to TRBD1. The CDR3 has 15 amino acids. Germline loops: CDR1 SGHNT, CDR2 YYREEE (reference sequence). V trimming: 5 bases; J trimming: 0 bases; junction bases outside the gene matches: 5. The CDR3, as DNA: TGTGCCAGCAGTCCCAGGACAGGGGCTAACTATGGCTACACCTTC. Translating it yields CASSPRTGANYGYTF.

The genes are TRBV5-4 and TRBJ2-3; 7 bases agree with TRBD2. J lost 2 bases, V lost 1 base, and 4 bases had no gene match. There are 15 residues in the CDR3. Germline V gene data show CDR1 as SGHNT and CDR2 as YYREEE (reference sequence). This CDR3 reads CASSLSGRPTDTQYF. The DNA of the CDR3 is TGTGCCAGCAGCTTGTCCGGGAGGCCCACAGATACGCAGTATTTT.

This clone appeared a single time. This chain joins TRBV6-1 and TRBJ1-5; 10 bases line up with TRBD1. Germline V gene lookup returns CDR1 MNHNS and CDR2 SASEGT. The J segment lost 4 bases and the V segment lost 5 bases, leaving 5 bases of the junction unmatched. The CDR3 contains 15 residues. CDR3 coding DNA: TGTGCCAGCAGTTTAGGACAGGGGGGGAATCAGCCCCAGCATTTT. It encodes CASSLGQGGNQPQHF.

This clone was observed a handful of times. Mismatch with germline at one junction end may stem from a read error. The rearrangement joins TRBV7-9 to TRBJ2-7, with 7 bases identical to TRBD2. Germline CDR1 reads SEHNR; CDR2 reads FQNEAQ (reference sequence). The CDR3 has 15 residues. The CDR3 DNA reads as TGTTCCAGCAGCTTAGTCGGGGAGGGAGTTCACGAGCAGTACTTC. Its translation: CSSSLVGEGVHEQYF.